The sequence of this TCR beta chain was determined in a study of T cells after yellow fever vaccination. Study background: Preparation used SMART-Seq v4 Ultra Low Input for the low-cell-number fractions. Study-wide results and caveats: The CD4 compartment and the CD8 compartment contained a small share of clonotypes in common. Abundant clonotypes from the bulk population could contaminate FACS-sorted repertoires.

One entry per CDR3 protein results from TCRdb running MiXCR on the 5' RACE reads. Among under 350,000 distinct CDR3 sequences listed, over 3.5% were seen once. Germline V gene data show CDR1 as SGHTA and CDR2 as FQGNSA. The CDR3 totals 15 residues. After removal of 4 bases from V and 4 bases from J, the junction contained 7 bases not matched to a gene. This clonotype was observed a handful of times. Its antigen is unidentified. The chain is built from TRBV7-2 and TRBJ1-5, with 7 positions matching TRBD1. This receptor was taken from a man younger than 30 who received the YFV17D yellow fever vaccine. Sequencing used PBMCs, obtained 5 days after the yellow fever booster vaccination. The CDR3 region is CASSSNRGRNQPQHF. The CDR3 DNA reads as TGTGCCAGCAGCTCGAACAGGGGACGAAATCAGCCCCAGCATTTT.